The T cell receptor beta chain under discussion was sequenced for a study of immune evolution from preneoplasia to lung adenocarcinoma. Profiling relied on immunoSEQ multiplex PCR, and the TCRdb table lists in-frame clones only, not all of them. The sample lists thousands of clones; around 79% were seen once. Per germline, CDR1 GTSNPN and CDR2 SVGIG (reference sequence). The CDR3 totals 13 residues. The V and J genes are TRBV30 and TRBJ2-5; a possible D gene is TRBD1 (5 bases). The J call may be faulty, since TRBJ2-7 better matches the DNA end. Sequenced material: FFPE adjacent normal lung tissue. The source of this sequence is a person aged 55-80 years with lung adenocarcinoma. CDR3: CAWREQTALEQYF. The DNA for the CDR3 is TGTGCCTGGAGGGAACAGACAGCCCTCGAGCAGTACTTC.